The 9 T cell receptor beta chains below come from one sample, sequenced in a study of cytomegalovirus exposure and HLA in healthy donors. The study ran its PCR with 60 Vbeta and 13 Jbeta primers. Libraries were prepared by immunoSEQ multiplex PCR; TCRdb keeps only in-frame clonotypes and omits some of them. The sample comprises some 100,000 clones, approximately 77% of which are singletons, and around 4.9% rests with the top ten. Sequencing used PBMCs. Receptors were obtained from a man aged 50 to 60 in good health and CMV-seropositive.

V is TRBV15 and J is TRBJ1-2; 9 nucleotides line up with TRBD1. From germline, CDR1 is LNHNV and CDR2 YYDKDF (reference sequence). V dropped 4 bases and J dropped 9; count of bases not matched to a gene: 12. This CDR3 comprises 15 residues. The CDR3 nucleotides are TGTGCCACCAGCACGTCCACAGGGGGCAAGGCGAGCTACACCTTC. Residues: CATSTSTGGKASYTF.

This chain joins TRBV5-1 and TRBJ2-5; 8 bases match TRBD2. The CDR3 is 16 amino acids. The V segment lost 4 bases and the J segment 4 bases; nucleotides outside the gene matches: 12. Germline-derived CDR1 and CDR2 are SGHRS and YFSETQ. The CDR3 nucleotides are TGCGCCAGCAGCGGGCTAGCGGGCAGGACGGGAGAGACCCAGTACTTC. Its translation is CASSGLAGRTGETQYF.

A single count supports this clone. The chain recombines TRBV19 with TRBJ1-1; possibly TRBD1 for D (5 bases). Germline assignment: CDR1 LNHDA and CDR2 SQIVND (reference sequence). V gave up 1 base and J gave up 5 bases, with 14 bases separating them. The CDR3 runs 15 residues. The CDR3 DNA follows: TGTGCCAGTAGTATAGGATCAGGGATGGGGACTGAAGCTTTCTTT. This encodes CASSIGSGMGTEAFF.

The chain carries TRBV7-8 and TRBJ2-5, with 13 bases fitting TRBD2. The J segment lost 1 base and the V segment lost 5 bases, leaving 10 bases of the junction unmatched. Germline CDR1 reads SGHVS; CDR2 reads FQNEAQ. The length of the CDR3 is 18 residues. The CDR3, as DNA: TGTGCCAGCAGCATACTGCCAGGACTAGCGGGGGCCCAAGAGACCCAGTACTTC. Its translation is CASSILPGLAGAQETQYF.

The chain joins TRBV5-1 to TRBJ2-3, with 12 bases matching TRBD1. CDR3 length equals 16 residues. With 3 bases clipped from V and 5 bases from J, the junction kept 7 bases outside the gene matches. Germline CDR1 SGHRS, CDR2 YFSETQ. The CDR3 DNA follows: TGCGCCAGCAGCTCAGTCGGGACAGGGGGCATAGATACGCAGTATTTT. It specifies CASSSVGTGGIDTQYF. Based on the CDR3 plus reference TRBV5-1 and TRBJ2-3, the full variable domain is KAGVTQTPRYLIKTRGQQVTLSCSPISGHRSVSWYQQTPGQGLQFLFEYFSETQRNKGNFPGRFSGRQFSNSRSEMNVSTLELGDSALYLCASSSVGTGGIDTQYFGPGTRLTVL.

This clone was seen a single time. The rearrangement joins TRBV6-1 to TRBJ1-1; a possible D gene is TRBD1 (6 bases). V was shortened by 6 bases and J by 3 bases, with 11 bases between the two germline ends. The germline gives CDR1 MNHNS, CDR2 SASEGT. The CDR3 is 13 amino acids. The DNA for the CDR3 is TGTGCCAGCAGCGCCACAGGGTACACTGAAGCTTTCTTT. Translated: CASSATGYTEAFF.

This clone was counted only a few times. The chain has TRBV4-1 and TRBJ1-4; weak D call: TRBD1 (5 bases). The CDR3 length is 14 residues. The V end lost 0 bases, the J end lost 11 bases, and 13 bases lay between the germline ends. CDR1 and CDR2 from the germline V gene are MGHRA and YSYEKL. The CDR3 protein is CASSQDFGGWKLFF. In nucleotides, the CDR3 is TGCGCCAGCAGCCAAGATTTCGGGGGTTGGAAACTGTTTTTT.

This clone was seen just once. The gene calls are TRBV7-2 and TRBJ2-1; a possible D gene is TRBD1 (6 bases). The CDR3 has 13 residues. Germline V gene data show CDR1 as SGHTA and CDR2 as FQGNSA. V was shortened by 5 bases and J by 11 bases, with 16 bases between the two germline ends. The CDR3 DNA reads TGTGCCAGCAGCGGGGACATGGGTCAAAAGCAGTTCTTC. Protein: CASSGDMGQKQFF.

The chain combines TRBV27 with TRBJ2-3; D remains ambiguous. Trimming removed 5 bases at V and 0 bases at J, with 15 bases between. This CDR3 has 16 residues. Germline V gene sequence: CDR1 MNHEY, CDR2 SMNVEV (reference sequence). CDR3 in DNA: TGTGCCAGCAGTCCATCTACGTTGCGGAGCACAGATACGCAGTATTTT. Translation gives CASSPSTLRSTDTQYF.